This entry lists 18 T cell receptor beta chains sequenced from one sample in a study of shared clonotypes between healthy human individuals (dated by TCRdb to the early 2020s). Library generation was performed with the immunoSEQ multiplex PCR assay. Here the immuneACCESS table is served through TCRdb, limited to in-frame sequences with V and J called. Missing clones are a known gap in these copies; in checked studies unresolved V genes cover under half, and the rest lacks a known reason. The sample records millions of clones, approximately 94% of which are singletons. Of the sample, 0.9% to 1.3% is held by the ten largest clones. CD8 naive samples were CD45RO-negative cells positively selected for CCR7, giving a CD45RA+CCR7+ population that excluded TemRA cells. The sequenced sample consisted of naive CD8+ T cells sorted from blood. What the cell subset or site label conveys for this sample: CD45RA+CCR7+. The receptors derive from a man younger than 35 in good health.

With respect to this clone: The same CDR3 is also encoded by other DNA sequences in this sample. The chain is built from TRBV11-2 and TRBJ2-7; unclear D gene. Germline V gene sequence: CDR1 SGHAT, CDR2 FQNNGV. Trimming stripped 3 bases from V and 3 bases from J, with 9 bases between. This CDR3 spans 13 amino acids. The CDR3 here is CASSFGTLYEQYF. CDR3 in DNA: TGTGCCAGCAGCTTCGGTACTCTCTACGAGCAGTACTTC.

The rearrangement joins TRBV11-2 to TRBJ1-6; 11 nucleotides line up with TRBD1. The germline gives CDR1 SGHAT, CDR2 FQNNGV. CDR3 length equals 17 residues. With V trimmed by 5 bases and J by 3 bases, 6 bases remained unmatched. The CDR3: CASSGRDRGVYNSPLHF. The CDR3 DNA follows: TGTGCCAGCAGCGGACGGGACAGGGGGGTCTATAATTCACCCCTCCACTTT. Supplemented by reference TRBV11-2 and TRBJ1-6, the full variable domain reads EAGVAQSPRYKIIEKRQSVAFWCNPISGHATLYWYQQILGQGPKLLIQFQNNGVVDDSQLPKDRFSAERLKGVDSTLKIQPAKLEDSAVYLCASSGRDRGVYNSPLHFGNGTRLTVT.

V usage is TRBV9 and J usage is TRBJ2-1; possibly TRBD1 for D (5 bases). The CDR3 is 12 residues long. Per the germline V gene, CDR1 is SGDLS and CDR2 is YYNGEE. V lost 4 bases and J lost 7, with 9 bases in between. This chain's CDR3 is CASSIRVNEQFF. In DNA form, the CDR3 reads TGTGCCAGCAGCATCAGGGTTAATGAGCAGTTCTTC.

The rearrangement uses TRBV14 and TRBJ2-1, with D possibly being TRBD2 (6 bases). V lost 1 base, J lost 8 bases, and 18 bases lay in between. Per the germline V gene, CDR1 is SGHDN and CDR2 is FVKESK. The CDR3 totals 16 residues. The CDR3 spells CASSQVGTGRGHEQFF. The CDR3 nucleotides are TGTGCCAGCAGCCAAGTGGGCACCGGGAGAGGGCATGAGCAGTTCTTC. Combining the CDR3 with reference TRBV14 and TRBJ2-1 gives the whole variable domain EAGVTQFPSHSVIEKGQTVTLRCDPISGHDNLYWYRRVMGKEIKFLLHFVKESKQDESGMPNNRFLAERTGGTYSTLKVQPAELEDSGVYFCASSQVGTGRGHEQFFGPGTRLTVL.

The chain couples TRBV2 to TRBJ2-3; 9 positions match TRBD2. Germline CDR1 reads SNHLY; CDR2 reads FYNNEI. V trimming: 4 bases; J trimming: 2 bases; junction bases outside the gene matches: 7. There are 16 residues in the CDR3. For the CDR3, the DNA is TGTGCCAGCAGTGGTAGGCGGGAGGGGAACACAGATACGCAGTATTTT. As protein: CASSGRREGNTDTQYF.

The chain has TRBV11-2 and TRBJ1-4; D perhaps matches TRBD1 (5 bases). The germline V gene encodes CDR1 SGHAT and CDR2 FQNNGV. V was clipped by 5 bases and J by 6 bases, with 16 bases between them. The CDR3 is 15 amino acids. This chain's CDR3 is CASSHIGGTDEKLFF. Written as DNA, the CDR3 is TGTGCCAGCAGCCATATCGGGGGAACGGATGAAAAACTGTTTTTT.

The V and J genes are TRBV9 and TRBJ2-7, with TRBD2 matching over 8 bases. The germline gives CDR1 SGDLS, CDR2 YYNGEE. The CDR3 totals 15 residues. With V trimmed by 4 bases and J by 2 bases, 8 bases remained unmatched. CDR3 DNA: TGTGCCAGCAGCCCACTCCCCGGGGGGGCCTACGAGCAGTACTTC. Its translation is CASSPLPGGAYEQYF.

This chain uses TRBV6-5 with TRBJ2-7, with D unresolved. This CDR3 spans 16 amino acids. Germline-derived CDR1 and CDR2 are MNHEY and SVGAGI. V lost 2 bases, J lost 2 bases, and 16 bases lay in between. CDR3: CASSYPSGRKPYEQYF. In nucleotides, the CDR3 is TGTGCCAGCAGTTACCCAAGTGGAAGGAAACCCTACGAGCAGTACTTC.

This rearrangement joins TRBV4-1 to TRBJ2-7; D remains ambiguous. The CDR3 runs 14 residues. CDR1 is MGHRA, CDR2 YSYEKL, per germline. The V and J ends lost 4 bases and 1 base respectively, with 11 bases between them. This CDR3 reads CASSLQIESYEQYF. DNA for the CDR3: TGCGCCAGCAGCCTTCAGATCGAGTCCTACGAGCAGTACTTC.

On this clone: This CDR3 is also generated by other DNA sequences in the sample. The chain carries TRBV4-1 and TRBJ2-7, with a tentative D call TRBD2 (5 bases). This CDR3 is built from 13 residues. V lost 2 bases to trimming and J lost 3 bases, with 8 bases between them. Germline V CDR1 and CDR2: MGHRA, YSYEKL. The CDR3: CASSQTDYYEQYF. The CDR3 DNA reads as TGCGCCAGCAGCCAAACCGACTACTACGAGCAGTACTTC.

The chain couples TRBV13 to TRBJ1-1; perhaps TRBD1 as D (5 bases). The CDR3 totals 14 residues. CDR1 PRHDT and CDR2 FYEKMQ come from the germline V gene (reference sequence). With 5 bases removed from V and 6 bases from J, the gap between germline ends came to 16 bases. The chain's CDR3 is CASSRSGGTSEAFF. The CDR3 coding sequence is TGTGCCAGCAGCCGATCGGGGGGGACCTCTGAAGCTTTCTTT. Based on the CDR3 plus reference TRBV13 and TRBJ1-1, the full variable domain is AAGVIQSPRHLIKEKRETATLKCYPIPRHDTVYWYQQGPGQDPQFLISFYEKMQSDKGSIPDRFSAQQFSDYHSELNMSSLELGDSALYFCASSRSGGTSEAFFGQGTRLTVV.

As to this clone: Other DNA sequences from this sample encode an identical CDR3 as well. As DNA, the CDR3 is TGCGCCAGCAGTGACCCGGGCCAAGAGACCCAGTACTTC. Residues: CASSDPGQETQYF. This sequence joins TRBV10-1 and TRBJ2-5; D unresolved. Between the trimmed V and J ends, which lost 3 bases and 1 base, there was a span of 6 bases. Germline V gene sequence: CDR1 WNHNN, CDR2 SYGVQD (reference sequence). CDR3 length: 13 residues.

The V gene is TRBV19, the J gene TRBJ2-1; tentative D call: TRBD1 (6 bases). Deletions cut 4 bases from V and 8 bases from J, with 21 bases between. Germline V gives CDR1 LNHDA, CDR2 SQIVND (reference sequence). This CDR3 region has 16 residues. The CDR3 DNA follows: TGTGCCAGTAGTACCCTCCGGGACATGGACGCCCATGAGCAGTTCTTC. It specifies CASSTLRDMDAHEQFF.

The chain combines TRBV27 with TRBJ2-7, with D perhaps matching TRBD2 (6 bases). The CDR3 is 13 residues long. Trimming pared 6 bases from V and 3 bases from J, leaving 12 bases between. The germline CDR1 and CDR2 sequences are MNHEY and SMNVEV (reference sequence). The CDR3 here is CASSGGLFYEQYF. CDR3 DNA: TGTGCCAGCAGCGGGGGTCTTTTCTACGAGCAGTACTTC.

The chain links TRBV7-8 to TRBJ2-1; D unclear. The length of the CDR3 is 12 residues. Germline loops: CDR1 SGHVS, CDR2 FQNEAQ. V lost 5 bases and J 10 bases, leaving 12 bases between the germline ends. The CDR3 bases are TGTGCCAGCAGCCTCCTGCGCTACGAGCAGTTCTTC. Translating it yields CASSLLRYEQFF.

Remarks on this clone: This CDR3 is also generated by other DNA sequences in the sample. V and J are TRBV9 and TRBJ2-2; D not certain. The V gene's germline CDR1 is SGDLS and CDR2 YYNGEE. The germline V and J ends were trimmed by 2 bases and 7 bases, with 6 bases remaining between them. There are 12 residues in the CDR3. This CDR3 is CASSVLGGELFF. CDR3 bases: TGTGCCAGCAGCGTCTTAGGCGGGGAGCTGTTTTTT. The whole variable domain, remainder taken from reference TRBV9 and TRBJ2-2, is DSGVTQTPKHLITATGQRVTLRCSPRSGDLSVYWYQQSLDQGLQFLIQYYNGEERAKGNILERFSAQQFPDLHSELNLSSLELGDSALYFCASSVLGGELFFGEGSRLTVL.

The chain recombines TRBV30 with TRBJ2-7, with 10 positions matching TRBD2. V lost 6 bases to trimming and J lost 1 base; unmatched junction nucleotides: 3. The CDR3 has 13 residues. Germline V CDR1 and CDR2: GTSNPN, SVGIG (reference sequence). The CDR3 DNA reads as TGTGCCTGCGAGACTAGCGGGTCCTACGAGCAGTACTTC. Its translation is CACETSGSYEQYF.

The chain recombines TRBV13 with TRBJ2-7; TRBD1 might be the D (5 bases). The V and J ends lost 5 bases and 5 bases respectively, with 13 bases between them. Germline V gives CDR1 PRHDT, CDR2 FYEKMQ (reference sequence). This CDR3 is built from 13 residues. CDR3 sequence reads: CASSPPDSHEQYF. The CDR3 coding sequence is TGTGCCAGCAGCCCCCCCGACAGCCACGAGCAGTACTTC.